This TCR beta chain emerged from a study of Ad26.COV2.S vaccination and SARS-CoV-2 variants. Comment on this clone: What it recognizes is unknown.

CDR1 and CDR2 (germline): SGHRS, YFSETQ. Trimming removed 0 bases from V and 7 bases from J; junction bases left unmatched: 12. This CDR3 has 16 amino acids. Study-wide results and caveats: Non-spike TCR breadth did not differ much between vaccine and placebo recipients. While placebo recipients had lower spike-specific TCR breadth, vaccine recipients had more. Responses of T cells in total may have been underestimated by the TCR breadth and depth analyses.

Treatment denoted: about 20 received Ad26.COV2.S at low or high dose, single or two shots; five or six received placebo; per-sample allocation not given. Following the first vaccine or placebo injection, samples were taken on day 63. An adult aged 18-55 years in Boston served as the donor. Generated by immunoSEQ multiplex PCR, the TCRdb table keeps only in-frame clones and is missing some. The sample lists fewer than 400,000 clones; about 88% were seen once. This sample comprised peripheral blood, obtained in a trial of Ad26.COV2.S vaccine versus placebo. The source is a person between 18 and 65 years old who received the Ad26.COV2.S COVID-19 vaccine or a placebo. The chain carries TRBV5-1 and TRBJ2-7, with 8 bases fitting TRBD2. The CDR3 DNA sequence: TGCGCCAGCAGCTTGGTTGGTCTGGGACTAGGCGGTGAGCAGTACTTC. It codes for CASSLVGLGLGGEQYF.